This is a list of T cell receptor beta chains from one sample in a study of T cell responses to AZD1222 COVID-19 vaccine. Produced via immunoSEQ multiplex PCR; TCRdb's table is partial and in-frame only. The table has roughly 120,000 clones, roughly 90% seen once. The specimen comprised peripheral blood, sampled on day 0 of AZD1222 vaccination. Every receptor here comes from an adult in good health. CDR3s include the opening cysteine and the closing phenylalanine or tryptophan.

TRBJ2-5 | 13 | TRBV7-8 | CAGGRENEETQYF
TRBJ1-3 | 13 | TRBV29-1 | CSVEKSTGNTIYF
TRBJ2-7 | 14 | TRBV4-3 | CASSQEGGSYEQYF
TRBJ2-7 | 14 | TRBV5-4 | CASSEVDRVREQYF
TRBJ2-3 | 15 | TRBV19 | CASSIPLAGGDTQYF
TRBJ1-1 | 13 | TRBV5-1 | CASSREDYTEAFF
TRBJ2-3 | 15 | TRBV7-3 | CASSSGTINLDTQYF
TRBJ2-1 | 14 | TRBV27 | CASSVLGGYNEQFF
TRBJ2-5 | 14 | TRBV19 | CASRGVRSQETQYF
TRBJ1-2 | 14 | TRBV7-9 | CASSHLYGDYGYTF
TRBJ1-2 | 15 | TRBV28 | CASSLGDSSNYGYTF
TRBJ2-1 | 13 | TRBV3-1/TRBV3-2 | CASSQAGAHEQFF
TRBJ2-2 | 15 | TRBV27 | CASSFALRGGGELFF
TRBJ2-1 | 15 | TRBV11-3 | CASSRGLAGSDEQFF
TRBJ2-1 | 16 | TRBV7-2 | CASSPPSGRTYNEQFF
TRBJ2-2 | 12 | TRBV7-8 | CASSPRTGELFF
TRBJ1-1 | 11 | TRBV6-2/TRBV6-3 | CASSFQGGAFF
TRBJ2-1 | 16 | TRBV7-2 | CASARPINQGVNEQFF
TRBJ1-2 | 15 | TRBV18 | CASSPPLGWYYGYTF
TRBJ1-1 | 11 | TRBV12-3/TRBV12-4 | CASSQGAEAFF
TRBJ1-3 | 18 | TRBV7-8 | CASSPRPGTGSYGNTIYF
TRBJ2-5 | 14 | TRBV11-3 | CASSSGLEKETQYF
TRBJ1-6 | 14 | TRBV18 | CASSSTGDNSPLHF
TRBJ2-2 | 15 | TRBV14 | CASSLRDKPAGELFF
TRBJ1-2 | 14 | TRBV18 | CASSPRTGSDGYTF
TRBJ1-1 | 15 | TRBV5-1 | CASSSGGASNTEAFF
TRBJ2-7 | 15 | TRBV6-5 | CASSAAGRPTYEQYF
TRBJ1-6 | 18 | TRBV21-1 | CASSKKGRTLSYNSPLHF
TRBJ2-7 | 13 | TRBV7-9 | CASMGLGSYEQYF
TRBJ1-1 | 13 | TRBV7-8 | CASSLERNTEAFF
TRBJ1-6 | 14 | TRBV27 | CASSSGLNNSPLHF
TRBJ1-4 | 15 | TRBV28 | CASRKGATGEGKLFF
TRBJ2-4 | 14 | TRBV27 | CASSPYRGIDIQYF
TRBJ1-2 | 16 | TRBV4-1 | CASSQGGARGNYGYTF
TRBJ2-7 | 12 | TRBV19 | CASMGRSYEQYF
TRBJ2-5 | 14 | TRBV5-1 | CASSGPGQGETQYF
TRBJ2-6 | 15 | TRBV6-1 | CASSEFGSGANVLTF
TRBJ2-3 | 17 | TRBV27 | CASSLSVVSDSTDTQYF
TRBJ2-5 | 11 | TRBV30 | CAWGQGETQYF
TRBJ2-7 | 14 | TRBV7-2 | CASSLSGRDGEQYF
TRBJ1-2 | 12 | TRBV29-1 | CSVEVTYYGYTF
TRBJ2-3 | 16 | TRBV6-5 | CASSLGAGGYTDTQYF
TRBJ1-5 | 14 | TRBV6-5 | CASKPGSGNQPQHF
TRBJ1-5 | 13 | TRBV12-3/TRBV12-4 | CASGQGGGQPQHF
TRBJ2-3 | 14 | TRBV11-1 | CASSIGQFTDTQYF
TRBJ2-7 | 13 | TRBV6-5 | CASTPGQGREQYF
TRBJ2-2 | 16 | TRBV7-3 | CASSFGLAGGGGELFF
TRBJ2-7 | 15 | TRBV4-2 | CASSPTGTGPYEQYF
TRBJ2-5 | 13 | TRBV27 | CASSTWYQETQYF
TRBJ1-1 | 15 | TRBV7-8 | CASSTLGVLNTEAFF
TRBJ1-2 | 15 | TRBV5-1 | CASRWDLLGDYGYTF
TRBJ2-3 | 13 | TRBV5-4 | CASSLRSTDTQYF
TRBJ1-1 | 14 | TRBV7-9 | CASSLQGMNTEAFF
TRBJ2-7 | 14 | TRBV7-2 | CASSPDRGAYEQYF
TRBJ1-4 | 12 | TRBV15 | CATSRPHEKLFF
TRBJ2-2 | 17 | TRBV7-2 | CASSSSPLAGPTGELFF
TRBJ1-2 | 13 | TRBV28 | CASSFLYPPGYTF